This entry lists 23 T cell receptor beta chains sequenced from one sample in a study of shared T cell receptors in the human thymus. Produced via immunoSEQ multiplex PCR; TCRdb's table is partial and in-frame only. Among about 660,000 clones, 80% to 90% were seen once, and the ten largest hold 0.0094%. The same specimen was also included in a second study, on human thymus T cells.

Sequences were obtained from thymocytes. The receptors were gathered from a boy younger than two with a congenital heart defect.

Of note for this clone: The same CDR3 also results from other DNA sequences found in this sample. The V and J genes are TRBV28 and TRBJ1-6; D perhaps matches TRBD1 (6 bases). This CDR3 contains 15 residues. The V end lost 4 bases, the J end lost 5 bases, and 12 bases lay between the germline ends. Germline assignment: CDR1 MDHEN and CDR2 SYDVKM. CDR3 nucleotides: TGTGCCAGCAGTTCCCCCAGGACAGATAATTCACCCCTCCACTTT. It yields the protein CASSSPRTDNSPLHF.

The chain joins TRBV7-9 to TRBJ2-3, with TRBD1 as a possible D gene (5 bases). Per germline, CDR1 SEHNR and CDR2 FQNEAQ (reference sequence). Trimming cost V 5 bases and J 2 bases, with 8 bases left between them. This CDR3 has 13 residues. Here the CDR3 reads CASSQGYTDTQYF. The CDR3 DNA sequence: TGTGCCAGCAGCCAGGGCTACACAGATACGCAGTATTTT.

This clone was recorded once. The rearrangement links TRBV4-1 to TRBJ2-7, with TRBD2 matching over 8 bases. The CDR3 loop spans 15 amino acids. Germline assignment: CDR1 MGHRA and CDR2 YSYEKL. V was pared by 6 bases and J by 0 bases, with 7 bases of the junction left unmatched. CDR3 nucleotides: TGCGCCAGCAGGAGGAAGCGGGGGAGCTCCTACGAGCAGTACTTC. Its protein product is CASRRKRGSSYEQYF.

As regards this clone: One end of the junction fails to match germline, which may point to a read error. At the DNA level, this CDR3 is encoded by other sequences in the same sample as well. The chain links TRBV2 to TRBJ1-6, with D maybe TRBD1 (6 bases). The CDR3 has 14 residues. From germline, CDR1 is SNHLY and CDR2 FYNNEI. The DNA for the CDR3 is TGTGCCAGCAGTGAGGACAGAGTGAATTCCCCCCTCCACTTT. This translates into CASSEDRVNSPLHF.

This rearrangement joins TRBV5-4 to TRBJ2-5, with 8 bases aligning to TRBD2. After removal of 0 bases from V and 5 bases from J, the junction contained 12 bases not matched to a gene. Germline CDR1 SGHNT, CDR2 YYREEE (reference sequence). The CDR3 length is 17 residues. DNA of the CDR3: TGTGCCAGCAGCTTGGTCTGGCGGGGGGCCGGGACGGAGACCCAGTACTTC. Protein sequence: CASSLVWRGAGTETQYF.

This clone was counted a single time. Other DNA variants within this sample encode the same CDR3. The rearrangement links TRBV27 to TRBJ1-2; 12 bases line up with TRBD1. V dropped 5 bases and J dropped 0; count of bases not matched to a gene: 7. Germline V gene data show CDR1 as MNHEY and CDR2 as SMNVEV (reference sequence). The CDR3 has 17 residues. CDR3 region: CASSPGTGGSSNYGYTF. The CDR3 DNA reads as TGTGCCAGCAGTCCAGGGACAGGGGGCTCCTCTAACTATGGCTACACCTTC.

V is TRBV5-6 and J is TRBJ1-6, with 8 bases that match TRBD1. The germline V gene has CDR1 SGHDT and CDR2 YYEEEE. The V segment lost 4 bases and the J segment 10 bases; nucleotides outside the gene matches: 7. There are 14 residues in the CDR3. CDR3 loop: CASSRTGSYSPLHF. In DNA, the CDR3 is TGTGCCAGCAGCCGGACAGGGTCATACTCACCCCTCCACTTT.

The V and J genes are TRBV9 and TRBJ2-1; D is ambiguous. Germline values: CDR1 SGDLS, CDR2 YYNGEE. V was pared by 4 bases and J by 8 bases, with 19 bases between. The CDR3 loop spans 15 amino acids. The CDR3 reads CASSPFWLGWDEQFF. DNA for the CDR3: TGTGCCAGCAGCCCCTTTTGGCTCGGGTGGGATGAGCAGTTCTTC.

The rearrangement joins TRBV27 to TRBJ2-6; D may be TRBD1 (5 bases). Germline CDR1 and CDR2: MNHEY and SMNVEV (reference sequence). Trimming cost V 2 bases and J 0 bases, with 20 bases left between them. This CDR3 region has 20 residues. The CDR3 region is CASSLRTQGPPSSGANVLTF. CDR3 DNA sequence: TGTGCCAGCAGTTTAAGGACGCAGGGTCCGCCTAGCTCTGGGGCCAACGTCCTGACTTTC. Using reference TRBV27 and TRBJ2-6 for the parts outside the CDR3, the full variable domain is EAQVTQNPRYLITVTGKKLTVTCSQNMNHEYMSWYRQDPGLGLRQIYYSMNVEVTDKGDVPEGYKVSRKEKRNFPLILESPSPNQTSLYFCASSLRTQGPPSSGANVLTFGAGSRLTVL.

This chain links TRBV6-1 with TRBJ1-5; weak D call: TRBD1 (5 bases). V lost 2 bases to trimming and J lost 5 bases, with 10 bases between them. This CDR3 is built from 14 residues. Germline V gives CDR1 MNHNS, CDR2 SASEGT. Written as DNA, the CDR3 is TGTGCCAGCAGTGAAAGCGTAGGGGATCAGCCCCAGCATTTT. Protein: CASSESVGDQPQHF.

The chain couples TRBV30 to TRBJ2-1; TRBD1 is a possible D gene (5 bases). Germline loops: CDR1 GTSNPN, CDR2 SVGIG (reference sequence). The length of the CDR3 is 14 residues. V lost 7 bases and J lost 4, with 17 bases in between. The CDR3 sequence: CASNSDGHYNEQFF. CDR3 bases: TGTGCCTCGAACTCGGACGGACATTACAATGAGCAGTTCTTC. Based on the CDR3 plus reference TRBV30 and TRBJ2-1, the full variable domain is SQTIHQWPATLVQPVGSPLSLECTVEGTSNPNLYWYRQAAGRGLQLLFYSVGIGQISSEVPQNLSASRPQDRQFILSSKKLLLSDSGFYLCASNSDGHYNEQFFGPGTRLTVL.

V gene TRBV19 combines with J gene TRBJ2-1; 8 bases fit TRBD2. Germline V gene sequence: CDR1 LNHDA, CDR2 SQIVND (reference sequence). With 4 bases clipped from V and 0 bases from J, the junction kept 8 bases outside the gene matches. The CDR3 totals 17 residues. DNA for the CDR3: TGTGCCAGTAGTACGGATAGCGGGACTTTCTCCTACAATGAGCAGTTCTTC. Translated, it gives CASSTDSGTFSYNEQFF.

This chain joins TRBV9 and TRBJ2-7, with unresolved D. The V end was cut by 0 bases, the J end by 1 base, with 11 bases between. This CDR3 comprises 15 residues. Germline values: CDR1 SGDLS, CDR2 YYNGEE. The CDR3 sequence is CASSVGGSSSYEQYF. The CDR3 DNA sequence: TGTGCCAGCAGCGTAGGAGGCAGTTCTTCCTACGAGCAGTACTTC.

The chain has TRBV19 and TRBJ1-2, with D possibly being TRBD1 (6 bases). V was pared by 2 bases and J by 3 bases, with 19 bases between. Germline CDR1 and CDR2: LNHDA and SQIVND (reference sequence). The CDR3 spans 17 residues. The CDR3 is CASSITDRPNADYGYTF. CDR3 in DNA: TGTGCCAGTAGTATAACGGACAGACCAAACGCCGACTATGGCTACACCTTC.

Concerning this clone: Other DNA variants within this sample encode the same CDR3. The chain recombines TRBV5-1 with TRBJ1-2; D may be TRBD1 (6 bases). With 1 base removed from V and 6 bases from J, the gap between germline ends came to 7 bases. The CDR3 is 12 amino acids. The germline gives CDR1 SGHRS, CDR2 YFSETQ. The CDR3 sequence: CASSLSGDGYTF. The CDR3 DNA sequence: TGCGCCAGCAGCTTGTCAGGGGATGGCTACACCTTC. The whole variable domain, filled in from reference TRBV5-1 and TRBJ1-2, reads KAGVTQTPRYLIKTRGQQVTLSCSPISGHRSVSWYQQTPGQGLQFLFEYFSETQRNKGNFPGRFSGRQFSNSRSEMNVSTLELGDSALYLCASSLSGDGYTFGSGTRLTVV.

The chain recombines TRBV7-9 with TRBJ2-3; 10 nucleotides line up with TRBD2. CDR3 length equals 16 residues. V lost 2 bases, J lost 2 bases, and 4 bases stayed unmatched. Germline V gene data show CDR1 as SEHNR and CDR2 as FQNEAQ (reference sequence). In DNA form, the CDR3 reads TGTGCCAGCAGCTTACTAGCGGGAGATTACACAGATACGCAGTATTTT. Amino acids: CASSLLAGDYTDTQYF.

This clone was found once. The chain recombines TRBV7-2 with TRBJ2-7, with 9 bases fitting TRBD1. V trimming: 5 bases; J trimming: 2 bases; junction bases outside the gene matches: 7. The length of the CDR3 is 15 residues. Germline lookup yields CDR1 SGHTA and CDR2 FQGNSA. The CDR3 here is CASSPLGTGTYEQYF. The DNA for the CDR3 is TGTGCCAGCAGCCCACTCGGGACAGGGACCTACGAGCAGTACTTC.

This chain uses TRBV29-1 with TRBJ1-2; perhaps TRBD1 as D (5 bases). This CDR3 comprises 12 residues. The V end lost 4 bases, the J end lost 6 bases, and 12 bases lay between the germline ends. Looked up from germline, CDR1 is SQVTM and CDR2 is ANQGSEA. The CDR3 reads CSVAITGDGYTF. As DNA, the CDR3 is TGCAGCGTTGCGATCACAGGCGATGGCTACACCTTC. The whole variable domain, remainder taken from reference TRBV29-1 and TRBJ1-2, is SAVISQKPSRDICQRGTSLTIQCQVDSQVTMMFWYRQQPGQSLTLIATANQGSEATYESGFVIDKFPISRPNLTFSTLTVSNMSPEDSSIYLCSVAITGDGYTFGSGTRLTVV.

The rearrangement links TRBV4-3 to TRBJ1-1, with 7 positions matching TRBD1. V was clipped by 1 base and J by 4 bases; unmatched bases: 9. The CDR3 length is 16 residues. Germline values: CDR1 LGHNA, CDR2 YSLEER. The CDR3 sequence is CASSQGQGGWGTEAFF. The CDR3 DNA reads as TGCGCCAGCAGCCAAGGACAGGGAGGATGGGGCACTGAAGCTTTCTTT.

The chain couples TRBV5-6 to TRBJ1-2, with TRBD1 as a possible D gene (5 bases). Germline V gene lookup returns CDR1 SGHDT and CDR2 YYEEEE. This CDR3 is built from 13 residues. Trimming left V 4 bases short and J 7 bases short, with 14 bases between. CDR3 in DNA: TGTGCCAGCAGCAAAGTTGGGGCGGTTGGCTACACCTTC. This gives the protein CASSKVGAVGYTF.

The chain has TRBV11-2 and TRBJ2-7; 11 bases match TRBD1. The V and J ends lost 5 bases and 4 bases, in that order; junction bases with no gene match: 13. CDR1 SGHAT and CDR2 FQNNGV come from the germline V gene. The CDR3 loop spans 17 amino acids. CDR3 in DNA: TGTGCCAGCAGCCAGGACAGGGGGCGGATGAGTAATTACGAGCAGTACTTC. Amino acids: CASSQDRGRMSNYEQYF. The whole variable domain, filled in from reference TRBV11-2 and TRBJ2-7, reads EAGVAQSPRYKIIEKRQSVAFWCNPISGHATLYWYQQILGQGPKLLIQFQNNGVVDDSQLPKDRFSAERLKGVDSTLKIQPAKLEDSAVYLCASSQDRGRMSNYEQYFGPGTRLTVT.

This chain links TRBV7-9 with TRBJ2-5; the D gene is possibly TRBD1 (5 bases). Trimming took off 1 base at V and 7 bases at J, with 13 bases between the two ends. The CDR3 sequence is 14 residues long. Germline-derived CDR1 and CDR2 are SEHNR and FQNEAQ (reference sequence). CDR3 protein: CASSLEGQGGTQYF. The CDR3 DNA is TGTGCCAGCAGCTTAGAGGGCCAGGGCGGGACCCAGTACTTC.

The chain has TRBV27 and TRBJ2-7, with TRBD2 as a possible D gene (5 bases). This CDR3 spans 16 amino acids. Germline CDR1 is MNHEY and CDR2 is SMNVEV (reference sequence). V was cut by 2 bases and J by 6 bases, with 20 bases left in between. DNA for the CDR3: TGTGCCAGCAGTTTACACCCCGGGCAGAGCGGAGTCGAGCAGTACTTC. Translated: CASSLHPGQSGVEQYF.